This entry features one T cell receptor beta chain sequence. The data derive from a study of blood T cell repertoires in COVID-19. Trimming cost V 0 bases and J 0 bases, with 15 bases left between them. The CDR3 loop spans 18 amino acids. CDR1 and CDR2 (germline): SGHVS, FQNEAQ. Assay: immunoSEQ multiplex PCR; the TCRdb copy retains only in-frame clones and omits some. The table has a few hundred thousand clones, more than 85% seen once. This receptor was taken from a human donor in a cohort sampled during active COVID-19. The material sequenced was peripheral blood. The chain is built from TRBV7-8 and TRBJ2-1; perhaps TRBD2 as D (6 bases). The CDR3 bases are TGTGCCAGCAGCTTAGCGATGGCGGGGTGGGACTCCTACAATGAGCAGTTCTTC. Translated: CASSLAMAGWDSYNEQFF.